These T cell receptor beta chains were read from a single sample in a study of blood T cells in healthy people across ages. TCRdb passed the 5' RACE reads through MiXCR, listing each CDR3 protein once. The sample lists approximately 1.5 million distinct CDR3 sequences; 35% to 45% were seen once. The source material was blood. These receptors all stem from a woman aged 18-29 years in good health. Both conserved end residues are part of each CDR3. Some rows have no size entry. The others give once, few or many, or a class for an expanded clone.

J | length | V | size | CDR3
TRBJ2-7 | 14 | TRBV27 | . | CASKRQGTSYEQYF
TRBJ2-3 | 11 | TRBV7-9 | many | CASSPQDTQYF
TRBJ1-5 | 11 | TRBV24-1 | . | CATSDTRRQHF
TRBJ1-5 | 15 | TRBV4-3 | . | CASSQGPGVGQPQHF
TRBJ2-7 | 15 | TRBV6-1 | few | CASSVIGQGDYEQYF
TRBJ2-3 | 14 | TRBV6-2/TRBV6-3 | . | CASSSRGVTDTQYF
TRBJ2-1 | 14 | TRBV21-1 | . | CASSKDPGAHEQFF
TRBJ2-3 | 15 | TRBV7-9 | . | CASSQTGKGTDTQYF
TRBJ2-3 | 15 | TRBV12-5 | few | CASGWGQGITDTQYF
TRBJ1-2 | 17 | TRBV7-2 | . | CASSPTNTWGGGYGYTF
TRBJ1-2 | 15 | TRBV5-1 | few | CASSSRDRGDYGYTF
TRBJ2-3 | 15 | TRBV7-9 | . | CASSLEKQGTDTQYF
TRBJ2-3 | 13 | TRBV5-1 | . | CASSADGTDTQYF
TRBJ2-7 | 13 | TRBV4-1 | many | CASSQTQGYEQYF
TRBJ2-5 | 15 | TRBV11-2 | . | CASRSTGNLQETQYF
TRBJ1-2 | 15 | TRBV4-3 | . | CASSQADRLGYGYTF
TRBJ2-7 | 15 | TRBV29-1 | . | CSAVKGGGSSYEQYF
TRBJ2-7 | 15 | TRBV4-3 | . | CASSSRYRGPYEQYF
TRBJ2-7 | 14 | TRBV6-5 | . | CASSYTRSSHEQYF
TRBJ2-1 | 13 | TRBV2 | . | CASYRTGNDEQFF
TRBJ1-2 | 13 | TRBV27 | few | CASSFGVLYGYTF
TRBJ2-3 | 15 | TRBV4-3 | few | CASSRKLAGRDTQYF
TRBJ2-1 | 18 | TRBV6-2/TRBV6-3 | few | CASSYSRSGLAGYNEQFF
TRBJ2-5 | 12 | TRBV20-1 | . | CSARDPYNEQYF
TRBJ2-7 | 15 | TRBV20-1 | few | CSARDRKTGTYEQYF
TRBJ1-2 | 15 | TRBV7-9 | . | CASSLAGDRVYGYTF
TRBJ2-7 | 15 | TRBV7-2 | few | CASSLDRTATYEQYF
TRBJ1-6 | 16 | TRBV7-9 | . | CASSTADGGGNSPLHF
TRBJ2-7 | 15 | TRBV19 | . | CASSMGTSGVYEQYF
TRBJ1-1 | 13 | TRBV20-1 | . | CSARDPLRSGAFF
TRBJ2-6 | 17 | TRBV4-3 | . | CASSQETRKSGANVLTF
TRBJ2-3 | 15 | TRBV9 | few | CASSVVGGGADTQYF
TRBJ2-1 | 13 | TRBV20-1 | . | CSARSPTGGEQFF
TRBJ2-6 | 12 | TRBV12-3/TRBV12-4 | few | CASDSGANVLTF
TRBJ1-2 | 15 | TRBV27 | few | CASSRWASANYGYTF
TRBJ1-6 | 14 | TRBV20-1 | . | CSAQRPGQFSPLHF
TRBJ2-7 | 17 | TRBV15 | few | CATSSLVTGGLFTEQYF
TRBJ2-3 | 15 | TRBV15 | few | CATSRDPLSTDTQYF
TRBJ1-5 | 16 | TRBV7-2 | . | CASSLGRDTGNQPQHF
TRBJ1-2 | 14 | TRBV9 | once | CASSANRGRNGYTF
TRBJ2-6 | 18 | TRBV18 | . | CASSLTTPTGSGANVLTF
TRBJ2-7 | 15 | TRBV13 | few | CASSFDRGASYEQYF